The 9 T cell receptor beta chains below all came from one sample that was sequenced in a study of ipilimumab plus nivolumab after autologous stem cell transplantation (dated by TCRdb to 2020 to 2022). Preparation of the library involved the immunoSEQ multiplex PCR assay. TCRdb carries this immuneACCESS record with in-frame sequences only. Its versions omit some clonotypes, under half of them owing to an unresolved V gene in the studies checked, with the rest unexplained. The sample contains more than 20,000 clones, just over 75% of them found a single time. The top ten constitute over 15% of the sample. The sample was PBMCs, taken in a trial of ipilimumab plus nivolumab as post-transplant consolidation. The receptors were sampled from a male donor with diffuse large B-cell lymphoma.

This clone has only one observation. The chain joins TRBV7-2 to TRBJ2-7, with 9 bases that match TRBD2. CDR3 length equals 15 residues. CDR1 and CDR2 (germline): SGHTA, FQGNSA. V was pared by 3 bases and J by 5 bases, with 8 bases of the junction left unmatched. CDR3 nucleotide sequence: TGTGCCAGCAGCTTTGCATCGGGACTAGCAAACGAGCAGTACTTC. Residues: CASSFASGLANEQYF.

The chain couples TRBV5-1 to TRBJ1-2; 9 bases fit TRBD1. CDR3 length equals 15 residues. The germline V gene encodes CDR1 SGHRS and CDR2 YFSETQ. V shed 0 bases and J 9 bases; nucleotides not matched to a gene: 9. The CDR3 loop reads CASSLAMGQGRSYTF. In DNA form, the CDR3 reads TGCGCCAGCAGCTTGGCCATGGGACAGGGCCGTAGCTACACCTTC.

This clone was picked up one time. The DNA of the CDR3 is TGTGCCAGCAGCTTAAGTCAGGGAACAGATACGCAGTATTTT. This translates into CASSLSQGTDTQYF. This chain uses TRBV7-2 with TRBJ2-3, with a possible D match to TRBD1 (5 bases). The germline V gene has CDR1 SGHTA and CDR2 FQGNSA. Trimming took off 2 bases at V and 3 bases at J, with 9 bases between the two ends. CDR3 size: 14 residues.

This clone is categorized as medium-sized. The chain uses TRBV27 and TRBJ2-7, with D perhaps matching TRBD1 or TRBD2 (5 bases each). V was pared by 3 bases and J by 4 bases, with 13 bases between. The CDR3 totals 14 residues. Germline-derived CDR1 and CDR2 are MNHEY and SMNVEV (reference sequence). CDR3 region: CASSFEGLGYEQYF. The CDR3 DNA reads as TGTGCCAGCAGTTTCGAGGGGCTTGGGTACGAGCAGTACTTC.

Points on this clone: The junction and the germline gene differ at one end; a read error may be behind it. The CDR3 region has the DNA TGTGCCAGCAGCATTAGCGGGGGGGCCTCCCACGAGCAGTACTTC. It yields the protein CASSISGGASHEQYF. The rearrangement links TRBV7-3 to TRBJ2-7; 11 nucleotides line up with TRBD2. The length of the CDR3 is 15 residues. Germline V lookup: CDR1 SGHTA, CDR2 FQGTGA.

The chain has TRBV25-1 and TRBJ2-4; D is uncertain. Trimming pared 3 bases from V and 1 base from J, leaving 7 bases between. CDR1 is MGHDK, CDR2 SYGVNS, per germline. There are 14 residues in the CDR3. CDR3 sequence (DNA): TGTGCCAGCAGTGATGCTGGGGCCAAAAACATTCAGTACTTC. Its translation is CASSDAGAKNIQYF.

J is TRBJ2-3 and V is TRBV28; 10 bases align to TRBD1. Losses at the gene ends were 6 bases for V and 2 bases for J; bases not matched to a gene: 5. Per germline, CDR1 MDHEN and CDR2 SYDVKM. The CDR3 extends over 15 amino acids. The CDR3 protein is CASRGDRGYTDTQYF. CDR3 DNA: TGTGCCAGCAGGGGGGACAGGGGCTACACAGATACGCAGTATTTT.

This clone was seen only a few times. The gene calls are TRBV5-6 and TRBJ1-5; a possible D gene is TRBD1 (6 bases). CDR1 SGHDT and CDR2 YYEEEE come from the germline V gene. The V gene lost 7 bases and the J gene lost 0 bases, with 11 bases spanning the gap. The CDR3 covers 14 residues. DNA of the CDR3: TGTGCCAGCTCCGGGACACATAGCAATCAGCCCCAGCATTTT. The encoded protein is CASSGTHSNQPQHF.

The V call is TRBV18, the J call TRBJ2-7, with TRBD2 identical over 7 bases. This CDR3 has 13 amino acids. V trimming: 8 bases; J trimming: 5 bases; junction bases outside the gene matches: 9. In germline, CDR1 is KGHSH, CDR2 LQKENI. The CDR3 reads CASTMGGKDEQYF. The CDR3 coding sequence is TGTGCCAGCACAATGGGGGGGAAGGACGAGCAGTACTTC.